This is a list of T cell receptor beta chains from one sample in a study of blood T cells in healthy people across ages. In TCRdb, the 5' RACE reads were re-called with MiXCR into one record per CDR3 protein. The sample records about 1.8 million distinct CDR3 sequences, about 49% being singletons. Sequenced: blood. These receptors were collected from a middle-aged woman in good health. CDR3s include the opening cysteine and the closing phenylalanine or tryptophan. The D gene is left open where the match is weak. Rows may omit the clone size; those that give it use once, few, many or a size class.

v_gene: TRBV24-1
abundance: few
j_gene: TRBJ2-1
d_gene: TRBD2
CDR3nt: TGTGCCACCAGTGACACGACTAGCGGGGTTCATAATGAGCAGTTCTTC
CDR3aa: CATSDTTSGVHNEQFF

v_gene: TRBV7-6
abundance: -
j_gene: TRBJ2-3
d_gene: -
CDR3nt: TGTGCCAGCAGCTTAATCATCCAGCGGGGCACAGATACGCAGTATTTT
CDR3aa: CASSLIIQRGTDTQYF

v_gene: TRBV6-5
abundance: -
j_gene: TRBJ2-5
d_gene: -
CDR3nt: TGTGCCAGCAGTTTGGGGGCACTGACCGGAGAGACCCAGTACTTC
CDR3aa: CASSLGALTGETQYF

v_gene: TRBV19
abundance: -
j_gene: TRBJ2-5
d_gene: -
CDR3nt: TGTGCCAGTAGTACTCGGGACCCCCCGAGGGAGACCCAGTACTTC
CDR3aa: CASSTRDPPRETQYF

v_gene: TRBV19
abundance: -
j_gene: TRBJ2-3
d_gene: TRBD1
CDR3nt: TGTGCCAGTAGTTCCAGCGGGGACAGGGGAGATACGCAGTATTTT
CDR3aa: CASSSSGDRGDTQYF

v_gene: TRBV20-1
abundance: few
j_gene: TRBJ2-7
d_gene: -
CDR3nt: TGCAGTGCTAGCGCAGGCTACGAGCAGTACTTC
CDR3aa: CSASAGYEQYF

v_gene: TRBV6-6
abundance: few
j_gene: TRBJ2-1
d_gene: -
CDR3nt: TGTGCCAGCAGTTATATGAGGGGAAACTACAATGAGCAGTTCTTC
CDR3aa: CASSYMRGNYNEQFF

v_gene: TRBV27
abundance: -
j_gene: TRBJ1-2
d_gene: -
CDR3nt: TGTGCCAGCAGTATCTCCAGGGGCTTCTATGGCTACACCTTC
CDR3aa: CASSISRGFYGYTF

v_gene: TRBV20-1
abundance: -
j_gene: TRBJ1-6
d_gene: -
CDR3nt: TGCAGTGCTAGTGTCCGGCCCGGGTATAATTCACCCCTCCACTTT
CDR3aa: CSASVRPGYNSPLHF

v_gene: TRBV4-3
abundance: -
j_gene: TRBJ1-1
d_gene: -
CDR3nt: TGCGCCAGCAGCCAAGAGGTGGGGGGGTACACTGAAGCTTTCTTT
CDR3aa: CASSQEVGGYTEAFF

v_gene: TRBV6-2/TRBV6-3
abundance: -
j_gene: TRBJ2-5
d_gene: -
CDR3nt: TGTGCCAGCAGTTACTGGTTTTCGGAGACCCAGTACTTC
CDR3aa: CASSYWFSETQYF

v_gene: TRBV7-2
abundance: many
j_gene: TRBJ2-1
d_gene: -
CDR3nt: TGTGCCAGCACCCGCAGGGCTAGCAATGAGCAGTTCTTC
CDR3aa: CASTRRASNEQFF

v_gene: TRBV7-9
abundance: -
j_gene: TRBJ1-4
d_gene: -
CDR3nt: TGTGCCAGCAGCTTGAACATGCAGTCTAATGAAAAACTGTTTTTT
CDR3aa: CASSLNMQSNEKLFF

v_gene: TRBV10-1
abundance: once
j_gene: TRBJ2-3
d_gene: -
CDR3nt: TGCGCCAGCAGCACCGGGACGAGCGGTCCAGATACGCAGTATTTT
CDR3aa: CASSTGTSGPDTQYF

v_gene: TRBV28
abundance: -
j_gene: TRBJ2-5
d_gene: TRBD2
CDR3nt: TGTGCCAGCAGAAACGCTGGACTAGCGGGGAGAGAGACCCAGTACTTC
CDR3aa: CASRNAGLAGRETQYF

v_gene: TRBV2
abundance: -
j_gene: TRBJ2-3
d_gene: TRBD2
CDR3nt: TGTGCCAGCAGTAGGACTAGCGCGATAACAGATACGCAGTATTTT
CDR3aa: CASSRTSAITDTQYF

v_gene: TRBV12-3/TRBV12-4
abundance: few
j_gene: TRBJ2-1
d_gene: -
CDR3nt: TGTGCCAGCAGTCAAAATGCTTTAACAAGCTCCTACAATGAGCAGTTCTTC
CDR3aa: CASSQNALTSSYNEQFF

v_gene: TRBV7-8
abundance: -
j_gene: TRBJ1-5
d_gene: -
CDR3nt: TGTGCCAGCAGCTTAGGTCTTTTGAGGGGCAGCCTCAATCAGCCCCAGCATTTT
CDR3aa: CASSLGLLRGSLNQPQHF

v_gene: TRBV7-8
abundance: -
j_gene: TRBJ1-1
d_gene: -
CDR3nt: TGTGCCAGCAGCTGGACGGGCCCTGAAGCTTTCTTT
CDR3aa: CASSWTGPEAFF

v_gene: TRBV5-1
abundance: -
j_gene: TRBJ1-2
d_gene: TRBD1
CDR3nt: TGCGCCAGCAGCTCTCGTCGGGGACAGGGTTTTTACTATGGCTACACCTTC
CDR3aa: CASSSRRGQGFYYGYTF

v_gene: TRBV20-1
abundance: -
j_gene: TRBJ1-4
d_gene: -
CDR3nt: TGCAGTGCCGGAGGGGTGACCCCTGAAAAACTGTTTTTT
CDR3aa: CSAGGVTPEKLFF

v_gene: TRBV28
abundance: -
j_gene: TRBJ1-4
d_gene: -
CDR3nt: TGTGCCAGCAGTTCCGCAGGGAGAACTAATGAAAAACTGTTTTTT
CDR3aa: CASSSAGRTNEKLFF

v_gene: TRBV20-1
abundance: -
j_gene: TRBJ1-2
d_gene: -
CDR3nt: TGCAGTGCTAGAGACCGAATGACGGGACATTACTATGGTTACACCTTC
CDR3aa: CSARDRMTGHYYGYTF

v_gene: TRBV7-2
abundance: -
j_gene: TRBJ2-1
d_gene: TRBD2
CDR3nt: TGTGCCAGCAGCTTAACCAGCGGGGGAGCGGTAGAGCAGTTCTTC
CDR3aa: CASSLTSGGAVEQFF

v_gene: TRBV27
abundance: -
j_gene: TRBJ1-2
d_gene: -
CDR3nt: TGTGCCAGCAGGCAAACTTCGACAGGCAACTATGGCTACACCTTC
CDR3aa: CASRQTSTGNYGYTF

v_gene: TRBV7-2
abundance: -
j_gene: TRBJ2-7
d_gene: TRBD2
CDR3nt: TGTGCCAGCAGCTTTGGAGGACAGCGGGGGGTCTACAATGAGCAGTACTTC
CDR3aa: CASSFGGQRGVYNEQYF

v_gene: TRBV20-1
abundance: -
j_gene: TRBJ2-1
d_gene: TRBD1
CDR3nt: TGCAGTGCTTTTAACGGACAGGGCTACAATGAGCAGTTCTTC
CDR3aa: CSAFNGQGYNEQFF

v_gene: TRBV14
abundance: -
j_gene: TRBJ2-7
d_gene: TRBD1
CDR3nt: TGTGCCAGCAGCCACCTATCCCCCGGCCAGGGGGCCTACGAGCAGTACTTC
CDR3aa: CASSHLSPGQGAYEQYF

v_gene: TRBV4-1
abundance: -
j_gene: TRBJ2-5
d_gene: -
CDR3nt: TGCGCCAGCAGCCAAGACCCTGGGGGGGGCGAGAGAGAGACCCAGTACTTC
CDR3aa: CASSQDPGGGERETQYF

v_gene: TRBV4-1
abundance: few
j_gene: TRBJ2-3
d_gene: -
CDR3nt: TGCGCCAGCAGCCAAGATATCTACGGAATTCGGGATACGCAGTATTTT
CDR3aa: CASSQDIYGIRDTQYF

v_gene: TRBV21-1
abundance: few
j_gene: TRBJ1-5
d_gene: -
CDR3nt: TGTGCCAGCAAGTGGGAGGGAAATCAGCCCCAGCATTTT
CDR3aa: CASKWEGNQPQHF

v_gene: TRBV24-1
abundance: -
j_gene: TRBJ2-1
d_gene: -
CDR3nt: TGTGCCACCAGTGGCCCGACCTCCTACAATGAGCAGTTCTTC
CDR3aa: CATSGPTSYNEQFF

v_gene: TRBV20-1
abundance: few
j_gene: TRBJ2-7
d_gene: -
CDR3nt: TGCAGTGCTAGTCTTGGGACGGACGGTTACGAGCAGTACTTC
CDR3aa: CSASLGTDGYEQYF

v_gene: TRBV7-2
abundance: -
j_gene: TRBJ1-1
d_gene: -
CDR3nt: TGTGCCAGCAGCCCTTTTCAGGGGACTGAAGCTTTCTTT
CDR3aa: CASSPFQGTEAFF

v_gene: TRBV6-2/TRBV6-3
abundance: -
j_gene: TRBJ2-5
d_gene: -
CDR3nt: TGTGCCAGCAGAGGACGAAGGGATCAAGAGACCCAGTACTTC
CDR3aa: CASRGRRDQETQYF

v_gene: TRBV5-1
abundance: few
j_gene: TRBJ2-5
d_gene: TRBD2
CDR3nt: TGCGCCAGTACCCCTTCCGGGACTAGCGGGGGCCCGGCCCAAGAGACCCAGTACTTC
CDR3aa: CASTPSGTSGGPAQETQYF

v_gene: TRBV12-5
abundance: once
j_gene: TRBJ1-5
d_gene: TRBD1
CDR3nt: TGTGCTAGTGCTACAGGGGAAGGAGGGCAGCCCCAGCATTTT
CDR3aa: CASATGEGGQPQHF

v_gene: TRBV28
abundance: few
j_gene: TRBJ2-7
d_gene: -
CDR3nt: TGTGCCAGCAGTTTACTAGCGAGCTCCTACGAGCAGTACTTC
CDR3aa: CASSLLASSYEQYF

v_gene: TRBV7-9
abundance: -
j_gene: TRBJ2-5
d_gene: TRBD2
CDR3nt: TGTGCCAGCAGCTTAGCGCCAGCGGGGGCTGTTGAGACCCAGTACTTC
CDR3aa: CASSLAPAGAVETQYF

v_gene: TRBV7-2
abundance: -
j_gene: TRBJ2-1
d_gene: -
CDR3nt: TGTGCCAGCAGCCGCAGGGCCAACTCCTACAATGAGCAGTTCTTC
CDR3aa: CASSRRANSYNEQFF

v_gene: TRBV10-3
abundance: -
j_gene: TRBJ2-5
d_gene: -
CDR3nt: TGTGCCATCAGTGAGCCCGCGGCGGGCAATGAGCAGTACTTC
CDR3aa: CAISEPAAGNEQYF

v_gene: TRBV6-5
abundance: few
j_gene: TRBJ2-7
d_gene: TRBD1
CDR3nt: TGTGCCAGCAATATAGGACAGGGAATCTCCTACGAGCAGTACTTC
CDR3aa: CASNIGQGISYEQYF

v_gene: TRBV6-2/TRBV6-3
abundance: -
j_gene: TRBJ2-3
d_gene: TRBD2
CDR3nt: TGTGCCAGCAGTCCCTGGACTAGAGCAGATACGCAGTATTTT
CDR3aa: CASSPWTRADTQYF

v_gene: TRBV12-3/TRBV12-4
abundance: -
j_gene: TRBJ2-1
d_gene: -
CDR3nt: TGTGCCAGCACCCTGGGAGAGGTTCCGGCCAATGAGCAGTTCTTC
CDR3aa: CASTLGEVPANEQFF

v_gene: TRBV6-1
abundance: -
j_gene: TRBJ2-1
d_gene: TRBD2
CDR3nt: TGTGCCAGCACCACCACCCAGCGGGGGTTCTCCTACAATGAGCAGTTCTTC
CDR3aa: CASTTTQRGFSYNEQFF

v_gene: TRBV5-4
abundance: -
j_gene: TRBJ2-1
d_gene: -
CDR3nt: TGTGCCAGCAGCTTGCGGACTAAGCATCTCTATGAGCAGTTCTTC
CDR3aa: CASSLRTKHLYEQFF

v_gene: TRBV5-1
abundance: -
j_gene: TRBJ2-7
d_gene: -
CDR3nt: TGCGCCAGCAGCTTGCCACAGGGACGGTCCTACGAGCAGTACTTC
CDR3aa: CASSLPQGRSYEQYF

v_gene: TRBV7-8
abundance: -
j_gene: TRBJ2-7
d_gene: TRBD2
CDR3nt: TGTGCCAGCAGCTTTGGGACTAGCGGGGGGGCCTACAATGAGCAGTACTTC
CDR3aa: CASSFGTSGGAYNEQYF

v_gene: TRBV6-1
abundance: -
j_gene: TRBJ2-7
d_gene: -
CDR3nt: TGTGCCAGCAGTGAAGCGGGCCTCAGAGGTTACGAGCAGTACTTC
CDR3aa: CASSEAGLRGYEQYF

v_gene: TRBV21-1
abundance: -
j_gene: TRBJ2-5
d_gene: -
CDR3nt: TGTGCCAGCAGCCCAAGGAGGACCCAACGGGGGACCCAGTACTTC
CDR3aa: CASSPRRTQRGTQYF

v_gene: TRBV7-7
abundance: -
j_gene: TRBJ2-5
d_gene: -
CDR3nt: TGTGCTAGCAACTTAGACAGATCAGAGACCCAGTACTTC
CDR3aa: CASNLDRSETQYF

v_gene: TRBV6-2/TRBV6-3
abundance: few
j_gene: TRBJ2-7
d_gene: TRBD1
CDR3nt: TGTGCCAGCAGTCAGACAATGACAGGGAGCGAGCAGTACTTC
CDR3aa: CASSQTMTGSEQYF

v_gene: TRBV27
abundance: -
j_gene: TRBJ2-6
d_gene: TRBD1
CDR3nt: TGTGCCAGCAGCCCCTCCCGACAGGGAATGCGCTCTGGGGCCAACGTCCTGACTTTC
CDR3aa: CASSPSRQGMRSGANVLTF

v_gene: TRBV7-2
abundance: few
j_gene: TRBJ1-2
d_gene: -
CDR3nt: TGTGCCAGCAGCTTAGAAAGTGGACCCCCTGGGTTTTATGGCTACACCTTC
CDR3aa: CASSLESGPPGFYGYTF